The 23 T cell receptor beta chains given below trace back to one sample, sequenced in a study of technical replicates of blood from four donors. Method: immunoSEQ multiplex PCR; TCRdb's copy keeps in-frame clones and lacks some. The repertoire includes around 86,000 clones, roughly 96% of them detected once, and around 0.2% sits in the top ten. Sequences were obtained from T cells isolated from PBMCs. Receptor source: a human donor in good health.

V usage is TRBV7-9 and J usage is TRBJ2-3; TRBD2 matches 13 bases. With 1 base clipped from V and 2 bases from J, the junction kept 3 bases outside the gene matches. This CDR3 contains 17 residues. CDR1 is SEHNR and CDR2 is FQNEAQ in the germline V gene (reference sequence). DNA for the CDR3: TGTGCCAGCAGCTTAGGACTAGCGGGGGGCACCACAGATACGCAGTATTTT. This gives the protein CASSLGLAGGTTDTQYF.

The chain has TRBV6-1 and TRBJ2-7; 8 positions match TRBD2. J gave up 1 base and V 8 bases, and 7 bases lay outside the gene matches. The CDR3 spans 14 residues. Germline CDR1 and CDR2: MNHNS and SASEGT. The CDR3 DNA is TGTGCCAGCCAGTCCACTAGCGGATCCTACGAGCAGTACTTC. Amino acid sequence: CASQSTSGSYEQYF.

The V and J genes are TRBV1 and TRBJ2-1; the table's D call, TRBD2, was not checked against the DNA. TRBV1 is designated a pseudogene. The CDR3 has 17 amino acids. The DNA for the CDR3 is TGCACCAGCAGCCCACACCTCAGCCCGGGGGGGCGAAATGAGCAGTTCTTC. Translating it yields CTSSPHLSPGGRNEQFF.

This chain uses TRBV6-1 with TRBJ2-5; 13 positions agree with TRBD2. Unmatched junction bases numbered 3, after V lost 4 bases and J lost 1 base. This CDR3 spans 16 amino acids. CDR1 and CDR2 from the germline V gene are MNHNS and SASEGT. The CDR3 DNA is TGTGCCAGCAGTGGAGGACTAGCGGGGGCCCAAGAGACCCAGTACTTC. Residues: CASSGGLAGAQETQYF.

The chain combines TRBV11-2 with TRBJ1-2, with D tentatively TRBD1 (6 bases). V gave up 0 bases and J gave up 0 bases, with 14 bases separating them. Germline loops: CDR1 SGHAT, CDR2 FQNNGV. CDR3 length equals 17 residues. CDR3 region: CASSLDRDTDSNYGYTF. CDR3 sequence (DNA): TGTGCCAGCAGCTTAGACCGGGACACAGATTCTAACTATGGCTACACCTTC.

This clone was seen once. This rearrangement joins TRBV28 to TRBJ1-2; a possible D gene is TRBD1 (5 bases). Germline V gene data show CDR1 as MDHEN and CDR2 as SYDVKM. Trimming pared 2 bases from V and 6 bases from J, leaving 10 bases between. There are 13 residues in the CDR3. The DNA of the CDR3 is TGTGCCAGCAGTTTACCGACAGTACATGGCTACACCTTC. It codes for CASSLPTVHGYTF.

The chain joins TRBV15 to TRBJ1-3, with TRBD1 matching 9 bases. In germline, CDR1 is LNHNV, CDR2 YYDKDF (reference sequence). Unmatched junction bases numbered 7, after V lost 3 bases and J lost 4 bases. This CDR3 has 16 residues. CDR3 sequence (DNA): TGTGCCACCAGCAGGGCACAGGGGGCGGCGGGAAACACCATATATTTT. Translation gives CATSRAQGAAGNTIYF.

The chain employs TRBV18 and TRBJ2-5; 7 bases align to TRBD1. Trimming removed 3 bases from V and 2 bases from J; junction bases left unmatched: 3. The CDR3 is 14 amino acids. Germline V gene lookup returns CDR1 KGHSH and CDR2 LQKENI. CDR3 DNA: TGTGCCAGCTCACCGGGACAGCAACAAGAGACCCAGTACTTC. This sequence encodes CASSPGQQQETQYF. Supplemented by reference TRBV18 and TRBJ2-5, the full variable domain reads NAGVMQNPRHLVRRRGQEARLRCSPMKGHSHVYWYRQLPEEGLKFMVYLQKENIIDESGMPKERFSAEFPKEGPSILRIQQVVRGDSAAYFCASSPGQQQETQYFGPGTRLLVL.

The rearrangement uses TRBV6-5 and TRBJ2-1; 11 bases line up with TRBD1. The germline V gene has CDR1 MNHEY and CDR2 SVGAGI. There are 14 residues in the CDR3. J was trimmed by 9 bases and V by 6 bases; bases with no gene match: 7. The CDR3 reads CASSPWTGGSEQFF. CDR3 sequence (DNA): TGTGCCAGCAGCCCTTGGACAGGGGGCAGTGAGCAGTTCTTC.

This chain joins TRBV29-1 and TRBJ2-1; 12 bases line up with TRBD1. Trimming at V came to 6 bases and at J to 3 bases, leaving 15 bases not matched to a gene. The CDR3 sequence is 18 residues long. Germline V lookup: CDR1 SQVTM, CDR2 ANQGSEA. The CDR3 DNA reads as TGCAGCGTCACCGGGACAGGGGGCGTCGGGGATTTCTACAATGAGCAGTTCTTC. This codes for CSVTGTGGVGDFYNEQFF.

The chain recombines TRBV27 with TRBJ2-1, with 7 bases that match TRBD1. The CDR3 covers 12 residues. Germline V gene sequence: CDR1 MNHEY, CDR2 SMNVEV (reference sequence). The CDR3 DNA is TGTGGCTCCGGGACAGCGATAAATGAGCAGTTCTTC. It translates to CGSGTAINEQFF.

The chain links TRBV5-5 to TRBJ1-6; TRBD1 is a possible D gene (5 bases). Looked up from germline, CDR1 is SGHKS and CDR2 is YYEKEE (reference sequence). V gave up 2 bases and J gave up 10 bases, with 16 bases separating them. The CDR3 has 15 amino acids. CDR3 loop: CASSFAGGQESPLHF. The CDR3 coding sequence is TGTGCCAGCAGCTTCGCCGGGGGTCAAGAATCACCCCTCCACTTT.

The J gene is TRBJ2-7, the V gene TRBV5-1; 9 bases fit TRBD1. CDR1 and CDR2 from the germline V gene are SGHRS and YFSETQ. J lost 2 bases, V lost 3 bases, and 3 bases had no gene match. CDR3 size: 14 residues. Written as DNA, the CDR3 is TGCGCCAGCAGCTGGACAGGGGCCACCTACGAGCAGTACTTC. It yields the protein CASSWTGATYEQYF. Together with reference TRBV5-1 and TRBJ2-7, the CDR3 gives the full variable domain: KAGVTQTPRYLIKTRGQQVTLSCSPISGHRSVSWYQQTPGQGLQFLFEYFSETQRNKGNFPGRFSGRQFSNSRSEMNVSTLELGDSALYLCASSWTGATYEQYFGPGTRLTVT.

This chain uses TRBV6-1 with TRBJ1-5; no reliable D call. Germline CDR1 reads MNHNS; CDR2 reads SASEGT. The CDR3 loop spans 15 amino acids. V was trimmed by 2 bases and J by 5 bases, leaving 13 bases between them. CDR3 loop: CASSEQGTAYQPQHF. The CDR3 DNA reads as TGTGCCAGCAGTGAACAAGGCACAGCCTATCAGCCCCAGCATTTT.

This chain links TRBV7-9 with TRBJ1-2; TRBD1 matches 9 bases. The CDR3 covers 13 residues. Looked up from germline, CDR1 is SEHNR and CDR2 is FQNEAQ (reference sequence). V shed 5 bases and J 8 bases; nucleotides not matched to a gene: 6. CDR3 amino acids: CASSLRDREGYTF. CDR3 DNA: TGTGCCAGCAGCCTCCGGGACAGGGAAGGCTACACCTTC.

The rearrangement joins TRBV27 to TRBJ2-1; 9 bases fit TRBD2. Germline V gene data show CDR1 as MNHEY and CDR2 as SMNVEV (reference sequence). V lost 3 bases and J lost 9; bases outside the gene matches: 9. This CDR3 has 15 residues. The CDR3 loop reads CASSLKAGGFGEQFF. Here the CDR3 DNA reads TGTGCCAGCAGTTTGAAGGCGGGAGGGTTCGGTGAGCAGTTCTTC.

This sequence joins TRBV4-1 and TRBJ2-7; D not certain. This CDR3 has 17 amino acids. Germline loops: CDR1 MGHRA, CDR2 YSYEKL. V was trimmed by 0 bases and J by 3 bases, leaving 18 bases between them. CDR3 region: CASSQDSQTRPNYEQYF. As DNA, the CDR3 is TGCGCCAGCAGCCAAGATTCTCAGACAAGACCGAACTACGAGCAGTACTTC.

CDR3 sequence: CASSNPSGEVETQYF. As DNA, the CDR3 is TGTGCCAGCAGTAACCCTAGCGGGGAAGTGGAGACCCAGTACTTC. The chain recombines TRBV6-6 with TRBJ2-5; 9 positions match TRBD2. The CDR3 consists of 15 residues. The ends lost 5 bases at V and 5 bases at J; junction bases unmatched: 9. Germline V CDR1 and CDR2: MNHNY, SVGAGI (reference sequence).

With respect to this clone: The CDR3 ends on some other residue instead of the conserved phenylalanine or tryptophan, so this is likely a read error. The DNA is left out, because the CDR3 cannot be placed on it with certainty; the CDR3 is given as TCRdb lists it. This sequence joins TRBV5-1 and TRBJ1-1; the table's D call of TRBD1 was not tested on the DNA. The CDR3 region is 11 residues in length, termini included. From germline, CDR1 is SGHRS and CDR2 YFSETQ. The CDR3 loop is CASTKTGTALY.

The rearrangement uses TRBV6-6 and TRBJ2-7, with 8 nucleotides matching TRBD1. Germline trimming cut 0 bases from V and 1 base from J; bases unmatched to any gene: 5. Per the germline V gene, CDR1 is MNHNY and CDR2 is SVGAGI (reference sequence). The CDR3 loop spans 16 amino acids. The CDR3 DNA reads TGTGCCAGCAGTTACTCCCCGGGACAGGCGTCCTACGAGCAGTACTTC. Its protein product is CASSYSPGQASYEQYF.

The J gene is TRBJ2-1, the V gene TRBV9; D is perhaps TRBD2 (5 bases). There are 16 residues in the CDR3. V lost 4 bases and J lost 9, with 23 bases in between. Germline V CDR1 and CDR2: SGDLS, YYNGEE. CDR3 DNA: TGTGCCAGCAGCCCTCAAGCGGAGTTCAGGAGTCGTGAGCAGTTCTTC. Amino acid sequence: CASSPQAEFRSREQFF.

The V and J genes are TRBV11-2 and TRBJ2-7; D not resolved. Germline CDR1 reads SGHAT; CDR2 reads FQNNGV. With 0 bases removed from V and 7 bases from J, the gap between germline ends came to 10 bases. CDR3 length equals 13 residues. This CDR3 is CASSLDLSREQYF. The CDR3 DNA sequence: TGTGCCAGCAGCTTAGATTTAAGCCGAGAGCAGTACTTC.

This clone was seen only once. The chain uses TRBV5-5 and TRBJ2-3; tentatively, D is TRBD2 (6 bases). Germline V CDR1 and CDR2: SGHKS, YYEKEE (reference sequence). The CDR3 totals 11 residues. Trimming pared 4 bases from V and 7 bases from J, leaving 7 bases between. Written as DNA, the CDR3 is TGTGCCAGCAGCGGGAGGAATACGCAGTATTTT. Translating gives CASSGRNTQYF.